The entry below gives a single T cell receptor beta chain sequence along with its context. Its antigen remains undetermined. Within one base of it there is no much larger clone, and no base qualities were kept. Starting 14 to 28 days after the autologous transplant, patients began checkpoint therapy, which included ipilimumab at 1 mg/kg intravenously on day 1 of selected weeks. The nivolumab dose was 3 mg/kg intravenously, delivered on day 1 of weeks 1, 4, 7, 10, and every two weeks through week 26. This Phase Ib clinical trial tested ipilimumab plus nivolumab, a combined checkpoint inhibition, as consolidation after autologous stem cell transplantation. The source of the sample is a study of ipilimumab plus nivolumab after autologous stem cell transplantation (dated by TCRdb to the early 2020s). Notes on the research overall: A median of roughly 5 ipilimumab doses and under 10 nivolumab doses was received by trial patients. High-risk transplant-naive patients and patients relapsing within 3 years of a first autologous transplant were included in the myeloma cohort. The trial enrolled patients with high-risk diffuse large B cell lymphoma, mature T cell lymphoma, or multiple myeloma undergoing autologous transplant. Some 35 patients made up the trial's intent-to-treat population.

The method was the immunoSEQ multiplex PCR assay. This immuneACCESS table, as held by TCRdb, lists in-frame sequences with V and J called but not all clones. Of the missing ones, under half trace to an unresolved V gene in checked studies; the others have no known cause. This sample comprises tens of thousands of clones, 90% to 95% of them detected only once. Roughly 0.9% of the sample is taken by the ten largest. Broader findings and caveats from the paper: The authors concluded that, as post-transplant consolidation, combined checkpoint inhibition appeared tolerable. According to the authors, a biologic rationale for studying the approach further came from T cell receptor repertoire, regulatory T cell phenotype and gut microbiota profiles.

Sequenced material: PBMCs, taken in a trial of ipilimumab plus nivolumab as post-transplant consolidation. This TCR was recovered from a male donor with multiple myeloma.

The CDR3 reads CASSYVAGGGTEAFF. The nucleotide sequence reads as follows: TGTGCCAGCAGTTACGTGGCAGGGGGGGGCACTGAAGCTTTCTTT. This chain joins TRBV6-5 to TRBJ1-1, with 7 bases in between that match TRBD1. From the cysteine through the phenylalanine, the CDR3 covers 15 amino acids. The only DNA kept is the CDR3, 45 bases in frame from the first base. The germline V and J ends show losses of 2 bases and 4 bases respectively, and no gene match explains 7 bases of the junction. Based on the germline V gene, the CDR1 and CDR2 sequences are MNHEY and SVGAGI.